A selection of T cell receptor beta chains follows, all from one sample in a study of post-analysis software for immune sequencing data. TCRdb re-called the PCR reads through MiXCR, storing one row per CDR3 protein. Here the sample spans some 690,000 distinct CDR3 sequences, approximately 59% being singletons. The material sequenced was blood. All receptors come from a girl aged 2 to 9 with multiple sclerosis. CDR3s include the opening cysteine and the closing phenylalanine or tryptophan. D genes are given only for firm matches. Only part of the rows carry a size: once, few, many, or a class if the clone is expanded.

clone_size: -; cdr3_length: 14; d_call: TRBD1; j_call: TRBJ2-7; v_call: TRBV6-5; cdr3_aa: CASSYSGTAYEQYF; cdr3_nt: TGTGCCAGCAGTTACTCCGGGACAGCCTACGAGCAGTACTTC
clone_size: few; cdr3_length: 14; d_call: TRBD2; j_call: TRBJ2-1; v_call: TRBV7-7; cdr3_aa: CASSLANGGGEQFF; cdr3_nt: TGTGCCAGCAGCTTAGCTAACGGCGGGGGGGAGCAGTTCTTC
clone_size: once; cdr3_length: 13; d_call: -; j_call: TRBJ1-1; v_call: TRBV5-4; cdr3_aa: CASSGSTVTEAFF; cdr3_nt: TGTGCCAGCAGCGGATCTACAGTCACTGAAGCTTTCTTT
clone_size: -; cdr3_length: 16; d_call: TRBD2; j_call: TRBJ2-1; v_call: TRBV7-3; cdr3_aa: CASSLRSSGIGNEQFF; cdr3_nt: TGTGCCAGCAGCTTACGCTCGAGCGGGATAGGCAATGAGCAGTTCTTC
clone_size: -; cdr3_length: 15; d_call: TRBD1; j_call: TRBJ2-6; v_call: TRBV12-3/TRBV12-4; cdr3_aa: CASSRTGVGANVLTF; cdr3_nt: TGTGCCAGCAGCAGGACAGGGGTTGGGGCCAACGTCCTGACTTTC
clone_size: -; cdr3_length: 11; d_call: -; j_call: TRBJ2-7; v_call: TRBV20-1; cdr3_aa: CSAAQVGEQYF; cdr3_nt: TGCAGTGCCGCACAAGTGGGCGAGCAGTACTTC
clone_size: -; cdr3_length: 12; d_call: TRBD2; j_call: TRBJ2-3; v_call: TRBV7-2; cdr3_aa: CASSPRLATQYF; cdr3_nt: TGTGCCAGCAGCCCCCGACTAGCGACGCAGTATTTT
clone_size: -; cdr3_length: 15; d_call: TRBD2; j_call: TRBJ2-1; v_call: TRBV5-8; cdr3_aa: CASSSTGTRYNEQFF; cdr3_nt: TGTGCCAGCAGCTCAACCGGGACTAGGTACAATGAGCAGTTCTTC
clone_size: -; cdr3_length: 15; d_call: TRBD1; j_call: TRBJ2-7; v_call: TRBV11-2; cdr3_aa: CASSPRTGMTGEQYF; cdr3_nt: TGTGCCAGCAGCCCCCGGACAGGGATGACGGGAGAGCAGTACTTC
clone_size: -; cdr3_length: 17; d_call: TRBD2; j_call: TRBJ2-1; v_call: TRBV4-3; cdr3_aa: CASSQMIAGGTYNEQFF; cdr3_nt: TGCGCCAGCAGCCAAATGATAGCGGGGGGTACGTACAATGAGCAGTTCTTC
clone_size: -; cdr3_length: 17; d_call: TRBD1; j_call: TRBJ2-1; v_call: TRBV5-1; cdr3_aa: CASSLEPIGTGYNEQFF; cdr3_nt: TGCGCCAGCAGCTTGGAACCGATCGGGACAGGGTACAATGAGCAGTTCTTC
clone_size: -; cdr3_length: 13; d_call: -; j_call: TRBJ1-2; v_call: TRBV5-6; cdr3_aa: CASSVTYSYGYTF; cdr3_nt: TGTGCCAGCAGCGTGACGTACAGCTATGGCTACACCTTC
clone_size: many; cdr3_length: 13; d_call: -; j_call: TRBJ2-5; v_call: TRBV5-1; cdr3_aa: CASSFRVGETQYF; cdr3_nt: TGCGCCAGCAGCTTCAGAGTTGGGGAGACCCAGTACTTC
clone_size: -; cdr3_length: 15; d_call: TRBD2; j_call: TRBJ2-3; v_call: TRBV10-3; cdr3_aa: CAISGLAGTTDTQYF; cdr3_nt: TGTGCCATCAGCGGACTAGCGGGGACTACAGATACGCAGTATTTT
clone_size: once; cdr3_length: 16; d_call: -; j_call: TRBJ2-3; v_call: TRBV7-2; cdr3_aa: CASSLAQWSSTDTQYF; cdr3_nt: TGTGCCAGCAGCTTAGCGCAATGGTCTAGCACAGATACGCAGTATTTT
clone_size: -; cdr3_length: 16; d_call: TRBD2; j_call: TRBJ2-3; v_call: TRBV7-2; cdr3_aa: CASSLWSSGGADTQYF; cdr3_nt: TGTGCCAGCAGCTTATGGTCAAGCGGGGGGGCAGATACGCAGTATTTT
clone_size: few; cdr3_length: 14; d_call: -; j_call: TRBJ2-1; v_call: TRBV7-2; cdr3_aa: CASSSRPLGDEQFF; cdr3_nt: TGTGCCAGCAGCTCCAGGCCCCTAGGCGATGAGCAGTTCTTC
clone_size: few; cdr3_length: 18; d_call: TRBD2; j_call: TRBJ2-7; v_call: TRBV5-1; cdr3_aa: CASTLGKSGGPPPPEQYF; cdr3_nt: TGCGCCAGCACCCTTGGAAAGTCGGGAGGTCCTCCTCCGCCCGAGCAGTACTTC
clone_size: few; cdr3_length: 13; d_call: -; j_call: TRBJ2-5; v_call: TRBV10-3; cdr3_aa: CATMIPGVETQYF; cdr3_nt: TGTGCCACGATGATTCCAGGGGTAGAGACCCAGTACTTC
clone_size: -; cdr3_length: 19; d_call: -; j_call: TRBJ2-7; v_call: TRBV27; cdr3_aa: CASSLSIGAQYSLPYEQYF; cdr3_nt: TGTGCCAGCAGTTTATCGATAGGGGCCCAATACAGCCTTCCCTACGAGCAGTACTTC
clone_size: -; cdr3_length: 18; d_call: TRBD2; j_call: TRBJ2-1; v_call: TRBV5-1; cdr3_aa: CASSPGGGGLAGVNEQFF; cdr3_nt: TGCGCCAGCAGCCCGGGGGGAGGAGGACTAGCGGGAGTCAATGAGCAGTTCTTC
clone_size: -; cdr3_length: 15; d_call: -; j_call: TRBJ1-4; v_call: TRBV15; cdr3_aa: CATSSVRQANEKLFF; cdr3_nt: TGTGCCACCAGCAGCGTCAGGCAAGCTAATGAAAAACTGTTTTTT
clone_size: -; cdr3_length: 14; d_call: TRBD1; j_call: TRBJ1-2; v_call: TRBV6-6; cdr3_aa: CASSFGDRGYGYTF; cdr3_nt: TGTGCCAGCAGTTTCGGGGACAGGGGTTATGGCTACACCTTC
clone_size: few; cdr3_length: 14; d_call: -; j_call: TRBJ2-5; v_call: TRBV20-1; cdr3_aa: CSARDPRRGETQYF; cdr3_nt: TGCAGTGCTAGAGATCCCCGGCGGGGAGAGACCCAGTACTTC
clone_size: -; cdr3_length: 16; d_call: TRBD1; j_call: TRBJ2-7; v_call: TRBV5-5; cdr3_aa: CASSLGGQGKIYEQYF; cdr3_nt: TGTGCCAGCAGCTTGGGAGGACAGGGCAAAATCTACGAGCAGTACTTC
clone_size: few; cdr3_length: 13; d_call: -; j_call: TRBJ2-5; v_call: TRBV6-5; cdr3_aa: CASSYSIAETQYF; cdr3_nt: TGTGCCAGCAGTTACTCGATTGCAGAGACCCAGTACTTC
clone_size: -; cdr3_length: 12; d_call: -; j_call: TRBJ2-5; v_call: TRBV7-9; cdr3_aa: CASSPVGGTQYF; cdr3_nt: TGTGCCAGCAGCCCCGTAGGCGGGACCCAGTACTTC
clone_size: -; cdr3_length: 16; d_call: TRBD1; j_call: TRBJ2-5; v_call: TRBV12-3/TRBV12-4; cdr3_aa: CASSPLGQGYQETQYF; cdr3_nt: TGTGCCAGCAGTCCTCTGGGACAGGGCTACCAAGAGACCCAGTACTTC
clone_size: -; cdr3_length: 14; d_call: TRBD2; j_call: TRBJ2-2; v_call: TRBV6-4; cdr3_aa: CASKTSGSTGELFF; cdr3_nt: TGTGCCAGCAAGACTAGCGGGAGCACCGGGGAGCTGTTTTTT
clone_size: -; cdr3_length: 14; d_call: TRBD1; j_call: TRBJ1-1; v_call: TRBV4-1; cdr3_aa: CASSEITGDTEAFF; cdr3_nt: TGCGCCAGCAGCGAAATTACAGGGGACACTGAAGCTTTCTTT
clone_size: few; cdr3_length: 15; d_call: -; j_call: TRBJ2-5; v_call: TRBV5-1; cdr3_aa: CASSEDGALQETQYF; cdr3_nt: TGCGCCAGCAGCGAAGACGGAGCCCTCCAAGAGACCCAGTACTTC
clone_size: -; cdr3_length: 14; d_call: -; j_call: TRBJ2-2; v_call: TRBV3-1; cdr3_aa: CASSPEAGTGELFF; cdr3_nt: TGTGCCAGCAGTCCGGAGGCGGGAACCGGGGAGCTGTTTTTT
clone_size: -; cdr3_length: 13; d_call: -; j_call: TRBJ2-2; v_call: TRBV2; cdr3_aa: CATGASVAGELFF; cdr3_nt: TGTGCCACCGGGGCTAGCGTCGCCGGGGAGCTGTTTTTT
clone_size: -; cdr3_length: 17; d_call: TRBD2; j_call: TRBJ2-1; v_call: TRBV13; cdr3_aa: CASSSRGGLAGAPEQFF; cdr3_nt: TGTGCCAGCAGCTCCAGGGGGGGACTAGCGGGAGCACCCGAGCAGTTCTTC
clone_size: -; cdr3_length: 14; d_call: TRBD2; j_call: TRBJ2-1; v_call: TRBV10-3; cdr3_aa: CAIRPGLAENEQFF; cdr3_nt: TGTGCCATCAGGCCGGGACTAGCGGAAAATGAGCAGTTCTTC
clone_size: few; cdr3_length: 14; d_call: -; j_call: TRBJ1-2; v_call: TRBV7-2; cdr3_aa: CASTLDSRGYGYTF; cdr3_nt: TGTGCCAGCACCCTAGACAGCCGGGGCTATGGCTACACCTTC